Below, one T cell receptor (beta chain) is given with its context. Its specificity is not known. The sample belongs to a study of T cells in localized non-small cell lung cancer. Study-wide findings and caveats: A median of approximately 54 clones ranked among the top 100 in tumor appeared in adjacent lung. Uninvolved adjacent lung showed peak T cell clonality, exceeding tumor. Longer overall survival accompanied higher blood T cell density. Owing to sequencing of a solitary tumor region, heterogeneity cannot be discounted.

Trimming at V came to 6 bases and at J to 5 bases, leaving 8 bases not matched to a gene. Germline V CDR1 and CDR2: KGHSH, LQKENI. The length of the CDR3 is 15 residues. Sequencing was performed with immunoSEQ multiplex PCR; in TCRdb, only in-frame clones are kept and a portion is missing. The data contain roughly 3,000 clones, approximately 20% of them singletons. The clonotype was recovered from a female donor older than 55 with stage II lung adenocarcinoma. The V call is TRBV18, the J call TRBJ2-2, with 8 bases identical to TRBD1. The specimen was lung tumor tissue, collected before any cancer treatment. Here the CDR3 DNA reads TGTGCCAGCTCTCCCGGGACAGGAGATACCGGGGAGCTGTTTTTT. Its protein product is CASSPGTGDTGELFF.